The rows below give T cell receptor beta chains drawn from one sample of a study of blood T cell repertoires in COVID-19. Produced via immunoSEQ multiplex PCR; TCRdb's table is partial and in-frame only. The table records about 110,000 clones, 86% of them present only once. The specimen sequenced was peripheral blood. The receptors here all came from a man in his forties with acute or convalescent COVID-19. The CDR3 runs from the conserved cysteine through the conserved F or W. The D gene is left open where the match is weak. The size of a clone is reported for some rows only, either as once, few or many, or as a class for expanded clones.

>NA|NA|TRBJ1-5|TRBV30
TGTGCCTGGAGTGAGGGTGGGGGCCCCCAGCATTTT
CAWSEGGGPQHF
>NA|NA|TRBJ2-3|TRBV30
TGTGCCTGGAGTGTACCCCGGTGGCGAGACATAAATACGCAGTATTTT
CAWSVPRWRDINTQYF
>NA|NA|TRBJ2-1|TRBV9
TGTGCCAGCAGCGTAAGTAGCATTAGCTCCTACAATGAGCAGTTCTTC
CASSVSSISSYNEQFF
>NA|NA|TRBJ1-2|TRBV15
TGTGCCACCAGCAGAGTCCGGGACTACTATGGCTACACCTTC
CATSRVRDYYGYTF
>NA|NA|TRBJ2-1|TRBV3-1/TRBV3-2
TGTGCCAGCAGCCAAGTAGAGCCACAATCACTATTTCACAATGAGCAGTTCTTC
CASSQVEPQSLFHNEQFF
>TRBD1|NA|TRBJ1-1|TRBV12-3/TRBV12-4
TGTGCCAGCAGATACAGGGGGCTAACTTTCTTT
CASRYRGLTFF
>NA|NA|TRBJ2-7|TRBV5-6
TGTGCCAGCAGCTTGGAACAGGACTACTACGAGCAGTACTTC
CASSLEQDYYEQYF
>NA|NA|TRBJ2-1|TRBV5-6
TGTGCCAGCAGCTTGGGACAGACTCACAATGAGCAGTTCTTC
CASSLGQTHNEQFF
>NA|NA|TRBJ2-7|TRBV2
TGTGCCAGCAGAAGGATGTCAGCGGGTTCCCGTCCCTCCTACGAGCAGTACTTC
CASRRMSAGSRPSYEQYF
>TRBD2|NA|TRBJ2-1|TRBV30
TGTGCCTGGAGGAGGAGCGGGAGGGCCTACAATGAGCAGTTCTTC
CAWRRSGRAYNEQFF
>TRBD2|once|TRBJ2-7|TRBV10-1
TGCGCCAGCAGTAATAGCGGGTCCTACGAGCAGTACTTC
CASSNSGSYEQYF
>NA|NA|TRBJ2-5|TRBV5-1
TGCGCCAGCAGCTTGGAACCGCTAGCGGAGACCCAGTACTTC
CASSLEPLAETQYF
>NA|few|TRBJ1-2|TRBV19
TGTGCCAGTGGGGCACAAGCGCCCAGAAACTATGGCTACACCTTC
CASGAQAPRNYGYTF
>TRBD1|NA|TRBJ2-7|TRBV9
TGTGCCAGCAGCGTAGGGACAGGGGGATCCTACGAGCAGTACTTC
CASSVGTGGSYEQYF
>TRBD1|NA|TRBJ1-2|TRBV20-1
TGCAGTGCTAGTGAGGGACAGAGTAACTATGGCTACACCTTC
CSASEGQSNYGYTF
>NA|few|TRBJ1-3|TRBV7-9
TGTGCCAGCATCCTTTACTCTGGAAACACCATATATTTT
CASILYSGNTIYF
>NA|NA|TRBJ2-3|TRBV4-2
TGTGCCAGCAGCCAAGATCCCCCAGGGGTCCTCAGGTTAAGCACAGATACGCAGTATTTT
CASSQDPPGVLRLSTDTQYF
>NA|NA|TRBJ1-3|TRBV2
TGTGCCAGCAGCTTACAGGGAACTGGAAACACCATATATTTT
CASSLQGTGNTIYF
>TRBD1|NA|TRBJ2-7|TRBV5-6
TGTGCCAGCAGCTTTCAGGGGGCCGCCCGGTACGAGCAGTACTTC
CASSFQGAARYEQYF
>TRBD1|NA|TRBJ2-3|TRBV7-2
TGTGCCAGCAGCAGACAGGGGGCGCGTACAGATACGCAGTATTTT
CASSRQGARTDTQYF
>NA|NA|TRBJ2-7|TRBV9
TGTGCCAGCAGCCCCCTAGGGGACTACGAGCAGTACTTC
CASSPLGDYEQYF
>TRBD1|NA|TRBJ2-7|TRBV7-2
TGTGCCAGCAGCTTAGGGCCAGGGGGTAGCATCTACGAGCAGTACTTC
CASSLGPGGSIYEQYF
>TRBD1|NA|TRBJ2-5|TRBV30
TGTGCCTGGAGTGGATTAACAGGGGGGCCAGAGACCCAGTACTTC
CAWSGLTGGPETQYF
>NA|NA|TRBJ1-2|TRBV21-1
TGTGCCAGCAGCTGGGACAACGACTATGGCTACACCTTC
CASSWDNDYGYTF
>NA|NA|TRBJ1-6|TRBV2
TGTGCCAGCAGACGACAGTCACCCCTCCACTTT
CASRRQSPLHF
>NA|NA|TRBJ2-3|TRBV11-3
TGTGCCAGCAGCTTGTCGACGGGAGCTACAGATACGCAGTATTTT
CASSLSTGATDTQYF
>NA|NA|TRBJ1-1|TRBV3-1/TRBV3-2
TGTGCCAGCAGCCAGAGGGGGGGGCAGGGTGAAGCTTTCTTT
CASSQRGGQGEAFF
>NA|NA|TRBJ1-2|TRBV19
TGTGCCAGTATGCGCCTTGGCAGCGGGAACTATGGCTACACCTTC
CASMRLGSGNYGYTF
>NA|NA|TRBJ1-5|TRBV10-3
TGTGCCATCAGTGAGTCCCGGGACACCGAGCCCCAGCATTTT
CAISESRDTEPQHF
>TRBD2|NA|TRBJ2-2|TRBV7-9
TGTGCCAGCAGCCTCGGACTAGCGGGAGTCGGGGAGCTGTTTTTT
CASSLGLAGVGELFF
>NA|NA|TRBJ2-5|TRBV9
TGTGCCAGCAGCGTAGGCCTAGTGGCTGAGACCCAGTACTTC
CASSVGLVAETQYF
>TRBD1|NA|TRBJ2-7|TRBV6-5
TGTGCCAGCAGTCGGACAGGGTTCAACGAGCAGTACTTC
CASSRTGFNEQYF
>NA|NA|TRBJ2-2|TRBV13
TGTGCCAGCAGCCTAGGGACATTCGTAAACACCGGGGAGCTGTTTTTT
CASSLGTFVNTGELFF
>NA|NA|TRBJ2-1|TRBV10-1
TGCGCCAGCAGCCCCCAGGTCGGGAGCTCCTACAATGAGCAGTTCTTC
CASSPQVGSSYNEQFF
>TRBD2|NA|TRBJ2-3|TRBV15
TGTGCCACCAGCAGAGATCGACTAGCTTCCACAGATACGCAGTATTTT
CATSRDRLASTDTQYF
>NA|NA|TRBJ1-6|TRBV9
TGTGCCAGCAGCGTAGGAGGGAATAATTCACCCCTCCACTTT
CASSVGGNNSPLHF
>TRBD1|NA|TRBJ1-2|TRBV7-2
TGTGCCAGCAGCCCTCGACAGGGTACGGGTGGCTACACCTTC
CASSPRQGTGGYTF
>TRBD2|NA|TRBJ2-3|TRBV19
TGTGCCAGTACCCCGACTAGCTCTGATACGCAGTATTTT
CASTPTSSDTQYF
>TRBD1|once|TRBJ1-6|TRBV27
TGTGCCAGCAGTCCAACATATTGGGGGACAGTAGGATCACCCCTCCACTTT
CASSPTYWGTVGSPLHF
>TRBD1|few|TRBJ1-2|TRBV29-1
TGCAGCGTTGTGGGGACAGGGGGCCTTGGCTACACCTTC
CSVVGTGGLGYTF
>NA|NA|TRBJ1-1|TRBV19
TGTGCCAGTACCGTGAACAGGAACACTGAAGCTTTCTTT
CASTVNRNTEAFF
>TRBD2|NA|TRBJ2-2|TRBV7-6
TGTGCCAGCAGCTTATCCGGGACTAGCAGCACCGGGGAGCTGTTTTTT
CASSLSGTSSTGELFF
>TRBD1|NA|TRBJ1-3|TRBV10-1
TGCGCCAGCAAGACAGGGTGCGGAAACACCATATATTTT
CASKTGCGNTIYF
>TRBD2|NA|TRBJ2-1|TRBV2
TGTGCCAGCATTGGCGGGGGGGCCGTTTATGAGCAGTTCTTC
CASIGGGAVYEQFF
>NA|NA|TRBJ1-5|TRBV2
TGTGCCACCACCGGGACTTTCAATCAGCCCCAGCATTTT
CATTGTFNQPQHF
>NA|NA|TRBJ2-2|TRBV9
TGTGCCAGCAGCGTAGTGGACAGTAACACCGGGGAGCTGTTTTTT
CASSVVDSNTGELFF
>NA|NA|TRBJ2-3|TRBV5-1
TGCGCCAGCAGCTTGGCCGGCACAGATACGCAGTATTTT
CASSLAGTDTQYF
>NA|NA|TRBJ1-3|TRBV10-3
TGTGCCATCAGTCGAGTGGGCGGAAACACCATATATTTT
CAISRVGGNTIYF
>NA|NA|TRBJ2-7|TRBV5-1
TGCGCCAGCAGCTTGGATTTGATCAGTTACGAGCAGTACTTC
CASSLDLISYEQYF
>TRBD1|NA|TRBJ2-3|TRBV7-2
TGTGCCAGCAGCTTTAACGGTGACAGGGAGACAGATACGCAGTATTTT
CASSFNGDRETDTQYF
>TRBD1|NA|TRBJ1-4|TRBV19
TGTGCCAGTAGTGGCCCCCGACAGGGGAATGAAAAACTGTTTTTT
CASSGPRQGNEKLFF
>NA|NA|TRBJ1-5|TRBV4-1
TGCGCCAGCAGCCAAGATGACCGGGGACAGCCCCAGCATTTT
CASSQDDRGQPQHF
>TRBD2|few|TRBJ2-5|TRBV7-8
TGTGCCAGCAGCCAGACTAGCGGGTACCAAGAGACCCAGTACTTC
CASSQTSGYQETQYF
>NA|NA|TRBJ2-7|TRBV10-1
TGCGCCAGCAGAGTAGCTTCCGAGCAGTACTTC
CASRVASEQYF
>TRBD2|NA|TRBJ2-2|TRBV9
TGTGCCAGCAGCGGGACTAGCCCCACCGGGGAGCTGTTTTTT
CASSGTSPTGELFF
>TRBD1|NA|TRBJ2-2|TRBV4-3
TGCGCCAGCAGCCAAGACCTGACAGGGAACGCCGGGGAGCTGTTTTTT
CASSQDLTGNAGELFF
>TRBD2|NA|TRBJ2-1|TRBV30
TGTGCTCAGACTAGCGGCTACAATGAGCAGTTCTTC
CAQTSGYNEQFF
>NA|once|TRBJ2-7|TRBV5-1
TGCGCCAGCAGCTTATCAGGACAGTCCTACGAGCAGTACTTC
CASSLSGQSYEQYF
>TRBD1|NA|TRBJ2-7|TRBV30
TGTGCCTGGAGTGTATTGGACAGGGGGCGCAAGGGGGGCGAGCAGTACTTC
CAWSVLDRGRKGGEQYF
>NA|NA|TRBJ1-2|TRBV10-3
TGTGCCATCAGTACCACAGCCCCCGGCTATGGCTACACCTTC
CAISTTAPGYGYTF